The source of this T cell receptor beta chain is a study of blood T cell repertoires in COVID-19. Study summary: Specimens from acute and convalescent COVID-19 originated in the United States, Italy and Spain.

TCRdb's copy holds only in-frame clones and misses some; the assay was immunoSEQ multiplex PCR. This repertoire shows around 320,000 clones, 89% found once; its top ten account for roughly 2.9%. The cohort comprised adults aged 18 to 89 years residing in about two dozen US areas. CDR3 size: 15 residues. Per germline, CDR1 KGHSH and CDR2 LQKENI. The V end lost 3 bases, the J end lost 0 bases, and 9 bases lay between the germline ends. The clonotype originates from a woman aged 45 to 65 who had been exposed to COVID-19. The chain combines TRBV18 with TRBJ1-5; the D is unclear. The material sequenced was PBMCs or T cells enriched from blood (not recorded which). CDR3 coding DNA: TGTGCCAGCTCACCCTCAACTAATAGCAATCAGCCCCAGCATTTT. Its protein product is CASSPSTNSNQPQHF.